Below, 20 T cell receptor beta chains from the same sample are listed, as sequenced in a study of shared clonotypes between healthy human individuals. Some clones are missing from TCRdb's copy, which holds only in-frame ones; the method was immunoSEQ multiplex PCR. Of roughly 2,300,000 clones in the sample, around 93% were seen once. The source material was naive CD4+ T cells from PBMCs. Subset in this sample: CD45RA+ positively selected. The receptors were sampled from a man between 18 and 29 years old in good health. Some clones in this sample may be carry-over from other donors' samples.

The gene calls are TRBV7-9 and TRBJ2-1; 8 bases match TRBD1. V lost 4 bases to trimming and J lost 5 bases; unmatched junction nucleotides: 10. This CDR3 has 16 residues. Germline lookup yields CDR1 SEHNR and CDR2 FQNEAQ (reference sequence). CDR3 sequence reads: CASSSLKQDRDNEQFF. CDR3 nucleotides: TGTGCCAGCAGCTCTCTTAAACAGGACAGGGACAATGAGCAGTTCTTC. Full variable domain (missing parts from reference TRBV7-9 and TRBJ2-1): DTGVSQNPRHKITKRGQNVTFRCDPISEHNRLYWYRQTLGQGPEFLTYFQNEAQLEKSRLLSDRFSAERPKGSFSTLEIQRTEQGDSAMYLCASSSLKQDRDNEQFFGPGTRLTVL.

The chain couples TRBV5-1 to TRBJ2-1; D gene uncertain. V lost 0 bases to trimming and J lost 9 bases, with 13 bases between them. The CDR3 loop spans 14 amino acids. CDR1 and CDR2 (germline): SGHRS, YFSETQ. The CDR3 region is CASSLGQKVGEQFF. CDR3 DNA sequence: TGCGCCAGCAGCTTGGGGCAGAAGGTAGGTGAGCAGTTCTTC.

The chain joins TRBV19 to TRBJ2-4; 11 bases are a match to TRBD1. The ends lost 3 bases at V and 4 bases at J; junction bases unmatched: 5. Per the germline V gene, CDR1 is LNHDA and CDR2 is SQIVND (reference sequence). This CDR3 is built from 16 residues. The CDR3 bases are TGTGCCAGTAGTATGCGGGGACAGGGGGGGAAAAACATTCAGTACTTC. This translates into CASSMRGQGGKNIQYF.

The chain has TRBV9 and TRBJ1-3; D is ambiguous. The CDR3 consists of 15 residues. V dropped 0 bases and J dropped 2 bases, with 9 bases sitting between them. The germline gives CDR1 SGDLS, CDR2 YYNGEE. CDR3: CASSVETRPGNTIYF. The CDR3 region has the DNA TGTGCCAGCAGCGTAGAGACACGGCCTGGAAACACCATATATTTT.

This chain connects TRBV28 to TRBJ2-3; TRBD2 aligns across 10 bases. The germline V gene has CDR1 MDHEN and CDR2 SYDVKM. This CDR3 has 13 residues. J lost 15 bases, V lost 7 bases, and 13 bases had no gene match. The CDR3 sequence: CASTDFTSGVSYF. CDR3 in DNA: TGTGCCAGCACCGACTTTACTAGCGGGGTCTCCTATTTT.

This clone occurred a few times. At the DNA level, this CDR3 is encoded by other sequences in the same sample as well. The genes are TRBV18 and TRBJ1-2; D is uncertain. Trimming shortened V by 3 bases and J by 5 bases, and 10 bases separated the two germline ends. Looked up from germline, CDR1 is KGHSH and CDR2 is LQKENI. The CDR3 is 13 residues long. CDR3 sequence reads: CASSPDRQYGYTF. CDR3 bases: TGTGCCAGCTCACCCGATAGGCAATATGGCTACACCTTC.

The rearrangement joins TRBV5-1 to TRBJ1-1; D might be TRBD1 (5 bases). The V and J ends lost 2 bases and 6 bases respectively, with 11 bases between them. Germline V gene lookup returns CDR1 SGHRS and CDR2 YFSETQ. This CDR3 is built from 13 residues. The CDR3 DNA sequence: TGCGCCAGCAGCTTCAGGGAACGAGCTGAAGCTTTCTTT. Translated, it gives CASSFRERAEAFF.

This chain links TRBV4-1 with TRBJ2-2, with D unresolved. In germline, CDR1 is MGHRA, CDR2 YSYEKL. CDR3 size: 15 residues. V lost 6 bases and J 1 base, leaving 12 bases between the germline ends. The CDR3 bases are TGCGCCAGCAGTTCGCCGAGAAAGAACACCGGGGAGCTGTTTTTT. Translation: CASSSPRKNTGELFF.

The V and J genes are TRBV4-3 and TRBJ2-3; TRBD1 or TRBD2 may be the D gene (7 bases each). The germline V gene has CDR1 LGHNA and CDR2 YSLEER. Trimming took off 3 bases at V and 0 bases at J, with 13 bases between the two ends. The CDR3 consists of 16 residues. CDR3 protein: CASSQGGGQSTDTQYF. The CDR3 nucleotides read TGCGCCAGCAGCCAGGGGGGGGGACAGAGCACAGATACGCAGTATTTT.

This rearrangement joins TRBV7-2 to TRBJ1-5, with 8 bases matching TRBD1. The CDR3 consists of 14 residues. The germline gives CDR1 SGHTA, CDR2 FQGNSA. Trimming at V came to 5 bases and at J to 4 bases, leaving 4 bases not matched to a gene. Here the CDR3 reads CASSERTGNQPQHF. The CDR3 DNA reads TGTGCCAGCAGCGAACGGACAGGGAATCAGCCCCAGCATTTT.

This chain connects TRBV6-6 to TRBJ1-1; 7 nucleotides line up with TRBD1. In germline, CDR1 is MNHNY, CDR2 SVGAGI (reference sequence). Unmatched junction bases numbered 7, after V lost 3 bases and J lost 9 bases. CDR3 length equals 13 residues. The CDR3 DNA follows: TGTGCCAGCAGTTATTCGGGGGACAGAAAAGCTTTCTTT. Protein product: CASSYSGDRKAFF.

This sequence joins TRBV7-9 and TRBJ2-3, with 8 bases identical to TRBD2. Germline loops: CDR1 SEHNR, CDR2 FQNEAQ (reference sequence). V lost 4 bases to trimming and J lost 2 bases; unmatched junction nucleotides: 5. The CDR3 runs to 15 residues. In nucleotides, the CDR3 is TGTGCCAGCAGCTACACTAGCGGTTACACAGATACGCAGTATTTT. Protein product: CASSYTSGYTDTQYF. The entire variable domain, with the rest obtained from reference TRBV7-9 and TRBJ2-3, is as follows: DTGVSQNPRHKITKRGQNVTFRCDPISEHNRLYWYRQTLGQGPEFLTYFQNEAQLEKSRLLSDRFSAERPKGSFSTLEIQRTEQGDSAMYLCASSYTSGYTDTQYFGPGTRLTVL.

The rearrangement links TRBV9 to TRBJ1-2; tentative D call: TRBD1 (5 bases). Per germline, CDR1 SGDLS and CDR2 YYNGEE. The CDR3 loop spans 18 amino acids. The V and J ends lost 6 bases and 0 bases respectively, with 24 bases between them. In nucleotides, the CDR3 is TGTGCCAGCAAAAGATCTGGGGGTCAGACACGGTCTAACTATGGCTACACCTTC. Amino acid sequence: CASKRSGGQTRSNYGYTF.

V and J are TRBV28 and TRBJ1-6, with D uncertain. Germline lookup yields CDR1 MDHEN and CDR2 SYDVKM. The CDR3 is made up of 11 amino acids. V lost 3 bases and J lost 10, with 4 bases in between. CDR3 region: CASSFESPLHF. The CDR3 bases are TGTGCCAGCAGTTTTGAGTCACCCCTCCACTTT.

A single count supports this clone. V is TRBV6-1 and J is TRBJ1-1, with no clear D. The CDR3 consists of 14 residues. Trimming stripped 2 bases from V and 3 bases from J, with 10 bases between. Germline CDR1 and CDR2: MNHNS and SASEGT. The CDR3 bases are TGTGCCAGCAGTGAAAGAGGGTGGGACACTGAAGCTTTCTTT. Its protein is CASSERGWDTEAFF.

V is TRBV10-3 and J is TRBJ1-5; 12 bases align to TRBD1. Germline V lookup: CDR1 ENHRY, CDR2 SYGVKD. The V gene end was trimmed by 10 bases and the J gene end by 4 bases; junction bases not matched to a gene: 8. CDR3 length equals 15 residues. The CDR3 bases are TGTGCCACCAACCGGGACAGGGGGCGGAATCAGCCCCAGCATTTT. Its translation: CATNRDRGRNQPQHF.

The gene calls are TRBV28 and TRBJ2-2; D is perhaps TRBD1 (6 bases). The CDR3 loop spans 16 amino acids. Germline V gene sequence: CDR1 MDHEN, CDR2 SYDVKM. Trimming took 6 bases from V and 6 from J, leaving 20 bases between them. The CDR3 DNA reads TGTGCCAGCAGAGCCCCGGGACAAAGGCTTTCCGGGGAGCTGTTTTTT. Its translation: CASRAPGQRLSGELFF. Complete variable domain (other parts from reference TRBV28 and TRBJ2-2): DVKVTQSSRYLVKRTGEKVFLECVQDMDHENMFWYRQDPGLGLRLIYFSYDVKMKEKGDIPEGYSVSREKKERFSLILESASTNQTSMYLCASRAPGQRLSGELFFGEGSRLTVL.

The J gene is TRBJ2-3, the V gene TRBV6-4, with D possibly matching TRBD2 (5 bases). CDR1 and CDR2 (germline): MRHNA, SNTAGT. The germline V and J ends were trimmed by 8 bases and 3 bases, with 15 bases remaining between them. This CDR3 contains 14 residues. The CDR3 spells CASRPEVGTDTQYF. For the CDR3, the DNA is TGTGCCAGCCGACCGGAGGTTGGGACAGATACGCAGTATTTT.

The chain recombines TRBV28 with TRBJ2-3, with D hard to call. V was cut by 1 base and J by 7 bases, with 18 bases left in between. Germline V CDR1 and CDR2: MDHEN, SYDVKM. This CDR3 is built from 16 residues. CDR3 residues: CASSLFSSSFSNTQYF. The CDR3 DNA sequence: TGTGCCAGCAGTTTATTTTCCAGCTCGTTTTCAAATACGCAGTATTTT.

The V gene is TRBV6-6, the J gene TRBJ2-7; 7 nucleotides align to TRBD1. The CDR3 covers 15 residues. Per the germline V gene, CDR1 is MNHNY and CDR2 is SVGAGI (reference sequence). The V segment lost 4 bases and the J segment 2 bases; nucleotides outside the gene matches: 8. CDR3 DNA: TGTGCCAGCAGTTTCCGGGACAGATCTGCCTACGAGCAGTACTTC. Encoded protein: CASSFRDRSAYEQYF.